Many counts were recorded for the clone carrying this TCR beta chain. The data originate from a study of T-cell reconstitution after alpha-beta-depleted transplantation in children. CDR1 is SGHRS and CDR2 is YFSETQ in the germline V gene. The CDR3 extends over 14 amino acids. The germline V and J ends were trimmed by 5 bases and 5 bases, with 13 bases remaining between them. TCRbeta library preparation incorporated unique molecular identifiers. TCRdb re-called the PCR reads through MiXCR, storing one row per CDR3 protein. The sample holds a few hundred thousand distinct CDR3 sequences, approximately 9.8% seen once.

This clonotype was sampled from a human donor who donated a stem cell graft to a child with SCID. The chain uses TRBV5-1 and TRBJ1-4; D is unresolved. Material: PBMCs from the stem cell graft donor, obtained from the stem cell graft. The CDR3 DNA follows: TGCGCCAGCAGGACCCAACCGACAAATGAAAAACTGTTTTTT. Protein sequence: CASRTQPTNEKLFF. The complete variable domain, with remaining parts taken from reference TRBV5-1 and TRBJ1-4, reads KAGVTQTPRYLIKTRGQQVTLSCSPISGHRSVSWYQQTPGQGLQFLFEYFSETQRNKGNFPGRFSGRQFSNSRSEMNVSTLELGDSALYLCASRTQPTNEKLFFGSGTQLSVL.